The next 5 T cell receptor beta chains were all read from a single sample in a study of T cell changes during pregnancy in multiple sclerosis. Assay used: immunoSEQ multiplex PCR; TCRdb lists only in-frame clones, some missing. The sample consists of about 46,000 clones, about 91% of them appearing once. Sequenced material: CD8+ T cells from peripheral blood mononuclear cells, taken after pregnancy. These TCRs come from a female donor with multiple sclerosis, enrolled in a pregnancy study.

The genes are TRBV5-6 and TRBJ1-5; 10 bases fit TRBD1. Losses at the gene ends were 4 bases for V and 6 bases for J; bases not matched to a gene: 7. This CDR3 region has 15 residues. Germline V CDR1 and CDR2: SGHDT, YYEEEE. The CDR3 DNA sequence: TGTGCCAGCAGCGGAGGACAGGGGGACTTTCAGCCCCAGCATTTT. As protein: CASSGGQGDFQPQHF.

CDR3: CASTTAGSNTEAFF. DNA of the CDR3: TGTGCCAGCACCACAGCGGGCTCAAACACTGAAGCTTTCTTT. The chain combines TRBV7-2 with TRBJ1-1; unclear D gene. V lost 7 bases to trimming and J lost 2 bases, with 14 bases between them. CDR3 length: 14 residues. CDR1 and CDR2 from the germline V gene are SGHTA and FQGNSA. Full variable domain (missing parts from reference TRBV7-2 and TRBJ1-1): GAGVSQSPSNKVTEKGKDVELRCDPISGHTALYWYRQSLGQGLEFLIYFQGNSAPDKSGLPSDRFSAERTGGSVSTLTIQRTQQEDSAVYLCASTTAGSNTEAFFGQGTRLTVV.

The CDR3 sequence: CASRWTGDLSNYGYTF. Here the CDR3 DNA reads TGTGCCAGCCGATGGACAGGGGACCTCTCTAACTATGGCTACACCTTC. The chain links TRBV2 to TRBJ1-2, with 9 positions matching TRBD1. Germline V gives CDR1 SNHLY, CDR2 FYNNEI. V was clipped by 8 bases and J by 0 bases; unmatched bases: 10. The CDR3 runs 16 residues.

The genes are TRBV27 and TRBJ2-3; TRBD2 aligns across 8 bases. The CDR3 length is 16 residues. Germline CDR1 and CDR2: MNHEY and SMNVEV (reference sequence). Losses at the gene ends were 2 bases for V and 6 bases for J; bases not matched to a gene: 10. The CDR3 here is CASSLIRELAGDTQYF. CDR3 DNA: TGTGCCAGCAGTTTAATTCGGGAATTAGCGGGGGATACGCAGTATTTT.

The V and J genes are TRBV10-3 and TRBJ2-5, with 10 bases aligning to TRBD2. The CDR3 extends over 13 amino acids. Germline assignment: CDR1 ENHRY and CDR2 SYGVKD. V was clipped by 10 bases and J by 2 bases; unmatched bases: 4. CDR3 in DNA: TGTGCCACTCAACTAGCGGGACAAGAGACCCAGTACTTC. It translates to CATQLAGQETQYF.